The 30 T cell receptor beta chains listed next were all sequenced from one sample in a study of spatial heterogeneity in lung cancer. As to time point: sample taken at primary tumor resection. Sequencing covered unsorted whole RNA taken from tumor, nontumor lung or frozen PBMC. TCRdb itself ran the 5' RACE reads through MiXCR, one entry per CDR3 protein. Among several thousand distinct CDR3 sequences, under 9% were seen once, and the ten largest hold about 32%. The sample was PBMCs, taken at surgery. These receptors originate from a female donor with early-stage non-small cell lung cancer.

This clonotype is judged medium-sized. The chain combines TRBV21-1 with TRBJ2-3; TRBD1 is taken as the D call from the table, unchecked against the DNA. TRBV21-1 is a pseudogene locus. The CDR3 contains 14 residues. CDR3 in DNA: TGTGCCAGCAGGAAAGTCGGGGGAACAGATACGCAGTATTTT. It yields the protein CASRKVGGTDTQYF.

This clonotype is labeled medium-sized (0.01 to 0.1%). The chain couples TRBV12-3 or TRBV12-4 to TRBJ2-7; D gene unclear. This CDR3 has 13 amino acids. Trimming took 1 base from V and 0 from J, leaving 4 bases between them. CDR3 DNA sequence: TGTGCCAGCAGTTTAGTCAGCTCCTACGAGCAGTACTTC. It is translated as CASSLVSSYEQYF.

This clonotype showed up many times. Here the CDR3 reads CASSQRLAGEQYF. The CDR3 DNA reads TGTGCCAGCAGTCAAAGACTAGCTGGCGAGCAGTACTTC. V and J are TRBV2 and TRBJ2-7; 7 bases align to TRBD2. The CDR3 extends over 13 amino acids. Trimming cost V 5 bases and J 6 bases; bases outside gene matches: 7. CDR1 and CDR2 (germline): SNHLY, FYNNEI.

This clonotype appeared many times. The gene calls are TRBV7-8 and TRBJ2-2; D is perhaps TRBD1 or TRBD2 (5 bases each). V was pared by 5 bases and J by 1 base, with 8 bases between. Per the germline V gene, CDR1 is SGHVS and CDR2 is FQNEAQ. This CDR3 region has 14 residues. CDR3 sequence: CASSRDENTGELFF. Here the CDR3 DNA reads TGTGCCAGCAGCAGGGACGAGAACACCGGGGAGCTGTTTTTT.

The chain joins TRBV29-1 to TRBJ2-5; D might be TRBD2 (5 bases). V lost 4 bases and J lost 5, with 5 bases in between. This CDR3 has 10 residues. Germline V gene sequence: CDR1 SQVTM, CDR2 ANQGSEA. The CDR3 reads CSVGEETQYF. CDR3 nucleotide sequence: TGCAGCGTTGGGGAGGAGACCCAGTACTTC.

This clonotype occurred many times. The chain employs TRBV5-1 and TRBJ2-3; TRBD1 matches 9 bases. Germline V gene lookup returns CDR1 SGHRS and CDR2 YFSETQ. The CDR3 spans 14 residues. Losses at the gene ends were 6 bases for V and 5 bases for J; bases not matched to a gene: 7. The CDR3 region is CASTYRGRGDTQYF. The CDR3 DNA sequence: TGCGCCAGCACCTACAGGGGGCGCGGAGATACGCAGTATTTT. The variable domain in full, with the rest retrieved from reference TRBV5-1 and TRBJ2-3, is KAGVTQTPRYLIKTRGQQVTLSCSPISGHRSVSWYQQTPGQGLQFLFEYFSETQRNKGNFPGRFSGRQFSNSRSEMNVSTLELGDSALYLCASTYRGRGDTQYFGPGTRLTVL.

This clonotype qualifies as medium-sized. The rearrangement joins TRBV13 to TRBJ2-1; no firm D call. The CDR3 is 15 amino acids. The germline V gene has CDR1 PRHDT and CDR2 FYEKMQ (reference sequence). V was clipped by 5 bases and J by 7 bases, with 18 bases between them. The CDR3 region has the DNA TGTGCCAGCAGCCCAAACGATCCCCGGGTAAATGAGCAGTTCTTC. Protein sequence: CASSPNDPRVNEQFF.

This clonotype came up a few times. The rearrangement links TRBV29-1 to TRBJ1-1; 9 bases map to TRBD1. This CDR3 comprises 14 residues. Germline trimming cut 7 bases from V and 7 bases from J; bases unmatched to any gene: 13. CDR1 and CDR2 (germline): SQVTM, ANQGSEA. CDR3 amino acids: CSAQINTGGGEAFF. The CDR3 DNA is TGCAGCGCTCAAATTAATACAGGGGGCGGTGAAGCTTTCTTT.

With respect to this clonotype: A clone one base away is much larger, so this may be a read error. The rearrangement joins TRBV2 to TRBJ2-7, with unresolved D. The CDR3 is 12 amino acids. Germline V gene sequence: CDR1 SNHLY, CDR2 FYNNEI. The CDR3 spells CVSRQYSSEQYF. The DNA for the CDR3 is TGTGTCAGCAGGCAATACAGTAGCGAGCAGTACTTC.

This clonotype has ten or more counts. This rearrangement joins TRBV5-1 to TRBJ1-2, with 7 bases lining up with TRBD1. The V segment lost 1 base and the J segment 4 bases; nucleotides outside the gene matches: 4. This CDR3 spans 14 amino acids. Germline V gene data show CDR1 as SGHRS and CDR2 as YFSETQ. In nucleotides, the CDR3 is TGCGCCAGCAGCTTGCAACAGGGGCGCTATGGCTACACCTTC. It yields the protein CASSLQQGRYGYTF.

There are a few counts of this clonotype. The chain recombines TRBV24-1 with TRBJ2-1, with TRBD1 matching 9 bases. There are 16 residues in the CDR3. The V gene end was trimmed by 4 bases and the J gene end by 10 bases; junction bases not matched to a gene: 13. Germline V gene data show CDR1 as KGHDR and CDR2 as SFDVKD. The chain's CDR3 is CATSDLGDGTGNEQFF. Here the CDR3 DNA reads TGTGCCACCAGTGACCTAGGGGACGGGACAGGGAACGAGCAGTTCTTC.

V is TRBV28 and J is TRBJ2-5; 14 bases are shared with TRBD2. CDR1 and CDR2 (germline): MDHEN, SYDVKM. This CDR3 is built from 16 residues. V shed 1 base, J shed 6 bases, and the junction held 4 bases outside the gene matches. CDR3 region: CASSLSGTSGSKTQYF. The CDR3 DNA follows: TGTGCCAGCAGTTTATCGGGGACTAGCGGGAGTAAGACCCAGTACTTC.

This clonotype qualifies as medium-sized. The chain couples TRBV30 to TRBJ2-1, with 9 bases aligning to TRBD1. The CDR3 extends over 14 amino acids. Germline trimming cut 0 bases from V and 9 bases from J; bases unmatched to any gene: 6. Germline values: CDR1 GTSNPN, CDR2 SVGIG (reference sequence). For the CDR3, the DNA is TGTGCCTGGAGTGTCCGGGACAGGGTCGGTGAGCAGTTCTTC. Translated, it gives CAWSVRDRVGEQFF.

This clonotype was observed at least ten times. V gene TRBV10-3 combines with J gene TRBJ1-1, with TRBD1 identical over 7 bases. The CDR3 is 12 amino acids. Germline trimming cut 9 bases from V and 6 bases from J; bases unmatched to any gene: 7. Germline V CDR1 and CDR2: ENHRY, SYGVKD. For the CDR3, the DNA is TGTGCCATACAAGGGACAGAACCTGAAGCTTTCTTT. It translates to CAIQGTEPEAFF.

This clonotype has at least ten counts. V and J are TRBV6-1 and TRBJ2-1; 14 bases map to TRBD2. Germline V CDR1 and CDR2: MNHNS, SASEGT. Trimming took 7 bases from V and 6 from J; bases not matched to a gene: 2. The CDR3 spans 14 residues. As DNA, the CDR3 is TGTGCCAGCATGACTAGCGGGGGGGCCAATGAGCAGTTCTTC. Amino acid sequence: CASMTSGGANEQFF.

This clonotype was found many times. This chain connects TRBV3-1 to TRBJ1-4; possible D gene TRBD1, 5 bases. Trimming shortened V by 5 bases and J by 14 bases, and 21 bases separated the two germline ends. The germline V gene has CDR1 LGHDT and CDR2 YNNKEL (reference sequence). This CDR3 spans 14 amino acids. In DNA form, the CDR3 reads TGTGCCAGCAGCGCGGCAGGGTTCCCCTCAAAGCTGTTTTTT. Protein product: CASSAAGFPSKLFF.

There are many counts of this clonotype. The DNA for the CDR3 is TGCGCCAGCAGCTACCAACCCTTAACGGGGGGCCAATACAATGAGCAGTTCTTC. As protein: CASSYQPLTGGQYNEQFF. This chain joins TRBV5-1 and TRBJ2-1; weak D call: TRBD2 (7 bases). The V gene lost 3 bases and the J gene lost 4 bases, with 23 bases spanning the gap. The CDR3 covers 18 residues. In germline, CDR1 is SGHRS, CDR2 YFSETQ.

This clonotype was seen a handful of times. The rearrangement uses TRBV18 and TRBJ2-2; possible D gene TRBD1, 5 bases. From germline, CDR1 is KGHSH and CDR2 LQKENI. Trimming cost V 0 bases and J 0 bases, with 11 bases left between them. This CDR3 is built from 17 residues. CDR3 loop: CASSPPRQGPNTGELFF. The CDR3 DNA is TGTGCCAGCTCACCACCGAGGCAGGGCCCGAACACCGGGGAGCTGTTTTTT.

This clonotype showed up just a few times. The chain recombines TRBV11-1 with TRBJ2-1, with D hard to call. Trimming cost V 0 bases and J 0 bases, with 12 bases left between them. The germline V gene has CDR1 SGHAT and CDR2 FQDESV (reference sequence). The CDR3 contains 17 residues. CDR3 sequence reads: CASSLAGGSHSYNEQFF. CDR3 coding DNA: TGTGCCAGCAGCTTAGCGGGCGGCAGCCACTCCTACAATGAGCAGTTCTTC.

The sample holds a few counts of this clonotype. The genes are TRBV7-2 and TRBJ2-1; D call uncertain. CDR3 length equals 12 residues. CDR1 is SGHTA, CDR2 FQGNSA, per germline. Between the trimmed V and J ends, which lost 2 bases and 8 bases, there was a span of 7 bases. The CDR3 reads CASSLIRHEQFF. CDR3 bases: TGTGCCAGCAGCTTAATCAGGCATGAGCAGTTCTTC.

This clonotype has a count of ten or more. J is TRBJ1-5 and V is TRBV3-1; TRBD1 aligns across 7 bases. J was trimmed by 2 bases and V by 3 bases; bases with no gene match: 1. CDR1 is LGHDT and CDR2 is YNNKEL in the germline V gene (reference sequence). The CDR3 has 14 amino acids. CDR3 bases: TGTGCCAGCAGCCACAGGGGGGGCAATCAGCCCCAGCATTTT. This translates into CASSHRGGNQPQHF.

This clonotype was observed at least ten times. The chain combines TRBV5-1 with TRBJ1-1; TRBD1 might be the D (6 bases). Germline V gene sequence: CDR1 SGHRS, CDR2 YFSETQ. The length of the CDR3 is 18 residues. Between the trimmed V and J ends, which lost 0 bases and 1 base, there was a span of 19 bases. CDR3: CASSLARDRFVANTEAFF. The DNA of the CDR3 is TGCGCCAGCAGCTTGGCGAGAGACAGGTTTGTTGCGAACACTGAAGCTTTCTTT. The full variable domain, its missing parts supplied by reference TRBV5-1 and TRBJ1-1, is KAGVTQTPRYLIKTRGQQVTLSCSPISGHRSVSWYQQTPGQGLQFLFEYFSETQRNKGNFPGRFSGRQFSNSRSEMNVSTLELGDSALYLCASSLARDRFVANTEAFFGQGTRLTVV.

This chain uses TRBV14 with TRBJ2-1, with D perhaps TRBD2 (5 bases). Trimming left V 4 bases short and J 7 bases short, with 11 bases between. From germline, CDR1 is SGHDN and CDR2 FVKESK. The CDR3 covers 13 residues. The CDR3, as DNA: TGTGCCAGCAGCCGGACTTTCACGAATGAGCAGTTCTTC. As protein: CASSRTFTNEQFF. Complete variable domain (other parts from reference TRBV14 and TRBJ2-1): EAGVTQFPSHSVIEKGQTVTLRCDPISGHDNLYWYRRVMGKEIKFLLHFVKESKQDESGMPNNRFLAERTGGTYSTLKVQPAELEDSGVYFCASSRTFTNEQFFGPGTRLTVL.

The rearrangement joins TRBV29-1 to TRBJ2-3; D uncertain. Trimming took off 3 bases at V and 0 bases at J, with 16 bases between the two ends. CDR3 length equals 16 residues. Per the germline V gene, CDR1 is SQVTM and CDR2 is ANQGSEA. The CDR3 reads CSVDGEGSRSTDTQYF. The CDR3 DNA follows: TGCAGCGTTGATGGCGAAGGCTCCCGCAGCACAGATACGCAGTATTTT.

This clonotype has ten or more counts. The chain combines TRBV29-1 with TRBJ1-1, with no clear D. The V gene's germline CDR1 is SQVTM and CDR2 ANQGSEA. V lost 5 bases and J lost 1, with 5 bases in between. This CDR3 has 11 residues. The DNA of the CDR3 is TGCAGCGTTTCCCCGAACACTGAAGCTTTCTTT. This gives the protein CSVSPNTEAFF.

This clonotype is labeled medium-sized. The rearrangement joins TRBV5-1 to TRBJ2-1; perhaps TRBD2 as D (5 bases). The CDR3 is 12 residues long. The V end lost 0 bases, the J end lost 8 bases, and 6 bases lay between the germline ends. Germline V CDR1 and CDR2: SGHRS, YFSETQ. CDR3: CASSLVSDEQFF. The CDR3 bases are TGCGCCAGCAGCTTGGTTAGCGATGAGCAGTTCTTC.

The table lists this clonotype with a few counts. The chain couples TRBV6-1 to TRBJ2-2; D ambiguous. From germline, CDR1 is MNHNS and CDR2 SASEGT. V gave up 0 bases and J gave up 5 bases, with 7 bases separating them. There are 14 residues in the CDR3. For the CDR3, the DNA is TGTGCCAGCAGTGAAGCGCTTGGGACCGGGGAGCTGTTTTTT. Residues: CASSEALGTGELFF.

By sample share, this clonotype is medium-sized. The rearrangement joins TRBV3-1 to TRBJ1-1, with D hard to call. V lost 2 bases and J 1 base, leaving 8 bases between the germline ends. The CDR3 loop spans 14 amino acids. CDR1 is LGHDT, CDR2 YNNKEL, per germline (reference sequence). This CDR3 is CASSQFSGNTEAFF. CDR3 nucleotides: TGTGCCAGCAGCCAATTCTCGGGGAACACTGAAGCTTTCTTT. The full variable domain, in which reference TRBV3-1 and TRBJ1-1 provide the parts outside the CDR3, is DTAVSQTPKYLVTQMGNDKSIKCEQNLGHDTMYWYKQDSKKFLKIMFSYNNKELIINETVPNRFSPKSPDKAHLNLHINSLELGDSAVYFCASSQFSGNTEAFFGQGTRLTVV.

This clonotype was counted many times. The genes are TRBV29-1 and TRBJ2-1, with 10 bases lining up with TRBD1. The CDR3 is 15 residues long. The trim removed 6 bases at V and 7 bases at J, leaving 12 bases unmatched. In germline, CDR1 is SQVTM, CDR2 ANQGSEA. CDR3 DNA sequence: TGCAGCGTGAAAGAGTATGGGACAGGGGTAAATGAGCAGTTCTTC. Its translation is CSVKEYGTGVNEQFF.

V usage is TRBV6-5 and J usage is TRBJ2-7, with TRBD2 identical over 13 bases. This CDR3 comprises 15 residues. Germline V gene lookup returns CDR1 MNHEY and CDR2 SVGAGI. V gave up 8 bases and J gave up 6 bases; unmatched junction bases: 10. CDR3 DNA: TGTGCCAGCTGGGAGACTAGCGGGGGGAGTATCGAGCAGTACTTC. Protein sequence: CASWETSGGSIEQYF.